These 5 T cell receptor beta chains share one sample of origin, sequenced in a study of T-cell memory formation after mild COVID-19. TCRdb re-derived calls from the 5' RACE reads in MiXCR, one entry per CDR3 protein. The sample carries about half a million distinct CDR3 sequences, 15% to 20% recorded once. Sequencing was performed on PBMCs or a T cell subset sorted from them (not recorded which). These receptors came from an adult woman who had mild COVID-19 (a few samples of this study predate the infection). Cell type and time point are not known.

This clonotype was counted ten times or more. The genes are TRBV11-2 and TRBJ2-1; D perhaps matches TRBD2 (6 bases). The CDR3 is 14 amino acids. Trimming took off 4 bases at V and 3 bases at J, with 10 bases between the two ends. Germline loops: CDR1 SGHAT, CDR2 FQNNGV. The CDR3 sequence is CASSSGLIYNEQFF. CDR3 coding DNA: TGTGCCAGCAGCTCGGGACTTATCTACAATGAGCAGTTCTTC. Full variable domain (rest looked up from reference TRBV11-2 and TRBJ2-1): EAGVAQSPRYKIIEKRQSVAFWCNPISGHATLYWYQQILGQGPKLLIQFQNNGVVDDSQLPKDRFSAERLKGVDSTLKIQPAKLEDSAVYLCASSSGLIYNEQFFGPGTRLTVL.

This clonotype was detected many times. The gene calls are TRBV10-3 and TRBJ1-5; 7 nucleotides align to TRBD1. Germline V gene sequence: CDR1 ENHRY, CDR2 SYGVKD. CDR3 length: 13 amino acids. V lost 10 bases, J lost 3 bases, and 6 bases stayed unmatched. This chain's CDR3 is CATQTGINQPQHF. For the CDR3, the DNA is TGTGCCACTCAGACAGGGATCAATCAGCCCCAGCATTTT.

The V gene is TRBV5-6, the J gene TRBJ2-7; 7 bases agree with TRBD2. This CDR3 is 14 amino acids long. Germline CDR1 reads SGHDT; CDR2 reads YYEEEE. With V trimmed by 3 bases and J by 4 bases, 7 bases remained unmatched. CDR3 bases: TGTGCCAGCAGCTGGGGAGCGGGACTGTACGAGCAGTACTTC. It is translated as CASSWGAGLYEQYF.

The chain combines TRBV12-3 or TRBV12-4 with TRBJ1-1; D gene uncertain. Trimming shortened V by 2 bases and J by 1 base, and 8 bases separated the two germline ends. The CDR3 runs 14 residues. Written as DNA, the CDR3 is TGTGCCAGCAGTTTAAGGCATAGGAACACTGAAGCTTTCTTT. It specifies CASSLRHRNTEAFF.

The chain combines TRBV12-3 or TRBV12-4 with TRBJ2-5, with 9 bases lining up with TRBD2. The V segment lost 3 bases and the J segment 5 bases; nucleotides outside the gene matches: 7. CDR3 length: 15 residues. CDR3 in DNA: TGTGCCAGCAGTTTCATGGCGGGGGGGGCCGAGACCCAGTACTTC. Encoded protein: CASSFMAGGAETQYF.